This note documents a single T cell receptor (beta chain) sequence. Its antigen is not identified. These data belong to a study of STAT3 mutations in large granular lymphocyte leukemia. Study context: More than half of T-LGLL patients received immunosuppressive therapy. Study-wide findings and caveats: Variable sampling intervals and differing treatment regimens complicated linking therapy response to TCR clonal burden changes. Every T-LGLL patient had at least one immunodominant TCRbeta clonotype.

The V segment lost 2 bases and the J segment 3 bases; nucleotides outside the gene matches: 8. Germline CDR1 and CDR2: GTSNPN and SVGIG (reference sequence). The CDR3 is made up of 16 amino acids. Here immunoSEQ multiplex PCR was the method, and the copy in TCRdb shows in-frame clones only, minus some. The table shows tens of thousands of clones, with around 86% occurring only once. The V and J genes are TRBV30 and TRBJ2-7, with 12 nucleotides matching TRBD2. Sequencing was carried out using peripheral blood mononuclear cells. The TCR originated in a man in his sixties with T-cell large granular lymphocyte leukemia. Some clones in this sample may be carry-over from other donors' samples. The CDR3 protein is CAWSRGTSGSNYEQYF. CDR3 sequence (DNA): TGTGCCTGGAGTCGCGGGACTAGCGGGTCCAACTACGAGCAGTACTTC.